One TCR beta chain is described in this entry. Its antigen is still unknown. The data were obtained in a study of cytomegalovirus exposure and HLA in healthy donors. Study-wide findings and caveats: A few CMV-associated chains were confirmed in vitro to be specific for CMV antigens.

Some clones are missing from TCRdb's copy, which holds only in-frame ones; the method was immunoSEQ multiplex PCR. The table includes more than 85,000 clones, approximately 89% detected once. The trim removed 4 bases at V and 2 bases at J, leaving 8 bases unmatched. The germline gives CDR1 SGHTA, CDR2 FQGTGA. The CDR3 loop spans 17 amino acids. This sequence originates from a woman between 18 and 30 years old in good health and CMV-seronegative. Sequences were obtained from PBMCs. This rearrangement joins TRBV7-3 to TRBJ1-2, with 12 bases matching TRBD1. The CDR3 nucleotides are TGTGCCAGCAGCTCGGGGACAGGGGGCGGAGGGAACTATGGCTACACCTTC. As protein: CASSSGTGGGGNYGYTF.